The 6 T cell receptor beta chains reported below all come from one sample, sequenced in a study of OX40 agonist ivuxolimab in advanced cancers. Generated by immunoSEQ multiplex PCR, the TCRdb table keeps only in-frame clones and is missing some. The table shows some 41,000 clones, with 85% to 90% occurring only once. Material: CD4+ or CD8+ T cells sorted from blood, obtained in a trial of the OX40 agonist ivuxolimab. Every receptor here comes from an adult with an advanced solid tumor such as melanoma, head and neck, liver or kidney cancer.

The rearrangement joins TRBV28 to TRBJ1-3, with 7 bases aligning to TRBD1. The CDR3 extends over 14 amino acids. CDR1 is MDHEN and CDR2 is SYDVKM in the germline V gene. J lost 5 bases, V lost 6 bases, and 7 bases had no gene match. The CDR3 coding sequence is TGTGCCAGCAGCTCGGGACAGAACCGAAACACCATATATTTT. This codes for CASSSGQNRNTIYF.

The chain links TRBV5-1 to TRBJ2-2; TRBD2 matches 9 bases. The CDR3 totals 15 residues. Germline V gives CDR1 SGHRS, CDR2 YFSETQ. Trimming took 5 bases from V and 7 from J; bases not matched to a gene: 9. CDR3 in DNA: TGCGCCAGCAGGGCAGCGGGGGGCCGCGGCGGGGAGCTGTTTTTT. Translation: CASRAAGGRGGELFF.

CDR3 nucleotide sequence: TGTGCCAGCAGCTTCGACAGGGGCACTGAAGCTTTCTTT. Translation: CASSFDRGTEAFF. V and J are TRBV7-9 and TRBJ1-1; 8 bases agree with TRBD1. J was trimmed by 4 bases and V by 3 bases; bases with no gene match: 1. Germline-derived CDR1 and CDR2 are SEHNR and FQNEAQ (reference sequence). The CDR3 totals 13 residues.

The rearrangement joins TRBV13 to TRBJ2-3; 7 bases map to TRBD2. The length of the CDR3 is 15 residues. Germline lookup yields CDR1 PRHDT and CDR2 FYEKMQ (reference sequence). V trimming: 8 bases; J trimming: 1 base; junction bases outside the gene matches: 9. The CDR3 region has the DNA TGTGCCAGCGTCAGAGTGGGGGGGGGCACAGATACGCAGTATTTT. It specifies CASVRVGGGTDTQYF.

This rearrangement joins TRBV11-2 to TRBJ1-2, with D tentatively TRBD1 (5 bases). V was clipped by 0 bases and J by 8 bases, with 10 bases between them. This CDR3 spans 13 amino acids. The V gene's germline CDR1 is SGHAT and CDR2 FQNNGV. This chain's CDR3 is CASSLDRGGGYTF. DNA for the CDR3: TGTGCCAGCAGCTTAGATCGGGGGGGAGGCTACACCTTC.

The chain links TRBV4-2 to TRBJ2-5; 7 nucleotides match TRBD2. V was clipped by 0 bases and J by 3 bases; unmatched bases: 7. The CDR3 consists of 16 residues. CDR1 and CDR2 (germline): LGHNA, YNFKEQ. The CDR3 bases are TGTGCCAGCAGCCAAGATTTTGGGGCGGGAGAAGAGACCCAGTACTTC. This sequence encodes CASSQDFGAGEETQYF.